Following are 15 T cell receptor beta chains from one sample sequenced in a study of blood T cell repertoires in COVID-19 (dated by TCRdb to the early 2020s). Libraries were prepared through the immunoSEQ multiplex PCR assay. The source is immuneACCESS, and TCRdb retained only in-frame sequences with V and J called. Part of the clones is not carried over; for the studies checked, unresolved V genes explain less than half of this, and the remainder is unexplained. Counted in this sample were about 130,000 clones; 88% of them appeared once. 9% to 12% of the sample comes from the top ten. The sample taken for sequencing was peripheral blood. Source of these receptors: a man in his fifties with acute or convalescent COVID-19.

CDR3 bases: TGTGCCAGCAGTCAGACGGACTCCCAGTTCTTC. Protein sequence: CASSQTDSQFF. The J gene is TRBJ2-1, the V gene TRBV28; perhaps TRBD2 as D (5 bases). The CDR3 is 11 residues long. Between the trimmed V and J ends, which lost 5 bases and 13 bases, there was a span of 12 bases. Germline CDR1 is MDHEN and CDR2 is SYDVKM.

V usage is TRBV5-1 and J usage is TRBJ1-5, with TRBD1 as a possible D gene (5 bases). CDR3 length equals 15 residues. Germline loops: CDR1 SGHRS, CDR2 YFSETQ. Trimming cost V 5 bases and J 5 bases, with 17 bases left between them. DNA of the CDR3: TGCGCCAGCAGTTTATACAGCAGGGTTGATCAGCCCCAGCATTTT. Protein product: CASSLYSRVDQPQHF. Supplemented by reference TRBV5-1 and TRBJ1-5, the full variable domain reads KAGVTQTPRYLIKTRGQQVTLSCSPISGHRSVSWYQQTPGQGLQFLFEYFSETQRNKGNFPGRFSGRQFSNSRSEMNVSTLELGDSALYLCASSLYSRVDQPQHFGDGTRLSIL.

The chain is built from TRBV27 and TRBJ1-2, with a possible D match to TRBD1 (5 bases). This CDR3 is 16 amino acids long. The V end lost 3 bases, the J end lost 8 bases, and 22 bases lay between the germline ends. The germline V gene encodes CDR1 MNHEY and CDR2 SMNVEV (reference sequence). Here the CDR3 reads CASSLGGFGGTAGYTF. Written as DNA, the CDR3 is TGTGCCAGCAGTTTGGGGGGGTTTGGAGGTACGGCGGGCTACACCTTC.

The chain joins TRBV27 to TRBJ1-1; D remains ambiguous. The CDR3 length is 17 residues. The germline CDR1 and CDR2 sequences are MNHEY and SMNVEV (reference sequence). Trimming stripped 5 bases from V and 0 bases from J, with 19 bases between. This CDR3 reads CASSTSSRQFMNTEAFF. The CDR3 DNA reads as TGTGCCAGCAGTACTTCTTCCCGACAATTTATGAACACTGAAGCTTTCTTT.

V is TRBV7-2 and J is TRBJ2-5; a weak D match, TRBD2 (5 bases). The CDR3 length is 14 residues. CDR1 is SGHTA, CDR2 FQGNSA, per germline. The V gene lost 1 base and the J gene lost 2 bases, with 8 bases spanning the gap. CDR3 region: CASSLVRVQETQYF. In DNA, the CDR3 is TGTGCCAGCAGCTTAGTGAGGGTTCAAGAGACCCAGTACTTC.

The CDR3 loop is CASSAGGTNGEAFF. CDR3 DNA sequence: TGTGCCAGCAGCGCCGGCGGGACTAACGGGGAAGCTTTCTTT. The chain couples TRBV7-3 to TRBJ1-1, with a weak D call TRBD1 (5 bases). From germline, CDR1 is SGHTA and CDR2 FQGTGA. Trimming removed 5 bases from V and 8 bases from J, with 18 bases in between. The CDR3 has 14 residues. The full variable domain, with the rest looked up from reference TRBV7-3 and TRBJ1-1, is GAGVSQTPSNKVTEKGKYVELRCDPISGHTALYWYRQSLGQGPEFLIYFQGTGAADDSGLPNDRFFAVRPEGSVSTLKIQRTERGDSAVYLCASSAGGTNGEAFFGQGTRLTVV.

This clone was observed once. The chain is built from TRBV3-1 (or the pseudogene TRBV3-2) and TRBJ1-1; TRBD1 agrees at 10 bases. The CDR3 loop spans 16 amino acids. The trim removed 4 bases at V and 0 bases at J, leaving 5 bases unmatched. Germline V gene lookup returns CDR1 LGHDT and CDR2 YNNKEL (reference sequence). The CDR3 sequence is CASSRQGAIMNTEAFF. The CDR3 DNA reads TGTGCCAGCAGCCGACAGGGGGCCATAATGAACACTGAAGCTTTCTTT.

V usage is TRBV18 and J usage is TRBJ1-6, with 8 bases identical to TRBD1. Germline trimming cut 5 bases from V and 5 bases from J; bases unmatched to any gene: 5. The germline CDR1 and CDR2 sequences are KGHSH and LQKENI. This CDR3 comprises 15 residues. CDR3 loop: CASSESGQDNSPLHF. As DNA, the CDR3 is TGTGCCAGCTCAGAATCGGGACAGGATAATTCACCCCTCCACTTT. Using reference TRBV18 and TRBJ1-6 for the parts outside the CDR3, the full variable domain is NAGVMQNPRHLVRRRGQEARLRCSPMKGHSHVYWYRQLPEEGLKFMVYLQKENIIDESGMPKERFSAEFPKEGPSILRIQQVVRGDSAAYFCASSESGQDNSPLHFGNGTRLTVT.

A word on this clone: This sample includes further DNA sequences coding for the same CDR3. This sequence joins TRBV5-1 and TRBJ1-1; 7 nucleotides line up with TRBD1. Unmatched junction bases numbered 3, after V lost 3 bases and J lost 1 base. This CDR3 spans 14 amino acids. CDR1 and CDR2 from the germline V gene are SGHRS and YFSETQ. This CDR3 reads CASSSQGGNTEAFF. CDR3 sequence (DNA): TGCGCCAGCAGCTCGCAGGGGGGGAACACTGAAGCTTTCTTT. The full variable domain, in which reference TRBV5-1 and TRBJ1-1 provide the parts outside the CDR3, is KAGVTQTPRYLIKTRGQQVTLSCSPISGHRSVSWYQQTPGQGLQFLFEYFSETQRNKGNFPGRFSGRQFSNSRSEMNVSTLELGDSALYLCASSSQGGNTEAFFGQGTRLTVV.

Details on this clone: Other DNA sequences of this sample code for an identical CDR3. This chain connects TRBV9 to TRBJ1-1; D is perhaps TRBD1 (5 bases). Trimming pared 1 base from V and 1 base from J, leaving 8 bases between. Germline V gene data show CDR1 as SGDLS and CDR2 as YYNGEE. The CDR3 sequence is 14 residues long. The CDR3 loop reads CASSVQGQNTEAFF. The CDR3, as DNA: TGTGCCAGCAGCGTACAGGGTCAGAACACTGAAGCTTTCTTT.

This rearrangement joins TRBV28 to TRBJ2-7, with D maybe TRBD1 (6 bases). Germline V gives CDR1 MDHEN, CDR2 SYDVKM. Trimming removed 1 base at V and 7 bases at J, with 17 bases between. The CDR3 spans 15 residues. CDR3 DNA: TGTGCCAGCAGTTTATCACAGGGTGGGGGTCTGGAGCAGTACTTC. Translating it yields CASSLSQGGGLEQYF.

The genes are TRBV11-2 and TRBJ2-7; D remains unclear. CDR1 and CDR2 from the germline V gene are SGHAT and FQNNGV. The CDR3 runs to 12 residues. Trimming took 2 bases from V and 6 from J, leaving 8 bases between them. The CDR3 sequence is CASSLFRSEQYF. In DNA form, the CDR3 reads TGTGCCAGCAGCTTATTCAGGTCCGAGCAGTACTTC.

The V and J genes are TRBV6-6 and TRBJ1-5; D not resolved. This CDR3 has 13 amino acids. With 5 bases removed from V and 4 bases from J, the gap between germline ends came to 9 bases. CDR1 is MNHNY and CDR2 is SVGAGI in the germline V gene (reference sequence). The CDR3 protein is CASSLTENQPQHF. CDR3 nucleotide sequence: TGTGCCAGCAGTCTTACAGAAAATCAGCCCCAGCATTTT.

J is TRBJ1-3 and V is TRBV5-1, with D perhaps TRBD1 (6 bases). CDR1 is SGHRS, CDR2 YFSETQ, per germline. The CDR3 consists of 16 residues. V was cut by 2 bases and J by 0 bases, with 12 bases left in between. For the CDR3, the DNA is TGCGCCAGCAGCTTTGGACAGCCGAACTCTGGAAACACCATATATTTT. Its translation is CASSFGQPNSGNTIYF.

The chain employs TRBV5-4 and TRBJ1-2; D is possibly TRBD1 (5 bases). Looked up from germline, CDR1 is SGHNT and CDR2 is YYREEE (reference sequence). The V end lost 4 bases, the J end lost 14 bases, and 15 bases lay between the germline ends. The CDR3 totals 11 residues. The CDR3 region has the DNA TGTGCCAGCAGCCTCGGGAGGGGTTCGACCTTC. Translation: CASSLGRGSTF.